The 28 T cell receptor beta chains below come from one sample, sequenced in a study of immune evolution from preneoplasia to lung adenocarcinoma. Sequenced by immunoSEQ multiplex PCR; TCRdb stores in-frame clones only, minus some. The data contain 5,000 or so clones, approximately 82% of them singletons. Material: FFPE adjacent normal lung tissue. The receptors were gathered from a person aged 70 to 80 with lung adenocarcinoma.

This clone is large (0.1 to 1%) by share. The chain uses TRBV2 and TRBJ2-7; 9 nucleotides align to TRBD1. With 5 bases clipped from V and 3 bases from J, the junction kept 8 bases outside the gene matches. The germline V gene has CDR1 SNHLY and CDR2 FYNNEI. CDR3 length: 15 residues. The CDR3 loop reads CASSSAPGQGYEQYF. In DNA, the CDR3 is TGTGCCAGCAGTTCCGCCCCGGGACAGGGCTACGAGCAGTACTTC.

This clone was recorded a few times. The chain has TRBV18 and TRBJ2-3; 9 positions agree with TRBD1. The V and J ends lost 6 bases and 2 bases, in that order; junction bases with no gene match: 3. This CDR3 is 14 amino acids long. Per the germline V gene, CDR1 is KGHSH and CDR2 is LQKENI. The DNA for the CDR3 is TGTGCCAGCTCCATACAGGGGGCCACAGATACGCAGTATTTT. The encoded protein is CASSIQGATDTQYF. Looking up the rest from reference TRBV18 and TRBJ2-3 gives the full variable domain: NAGVMQNPRHLVRRRGQEARLRCSPMKGHSHVYWYRQLPEEGLKFMVYLQKENIIDESGMPKERFSAEFPKEGPSILRIQQVVRGDSAAYFCASSIQGATDTQYFGPGTRLTVL.

This clone came up once. The genes are TRBV5-6 and TRBJ1-4; unclear D gene. CDR1 is SGHDT, CDR2 YYEEEE, per germline. Trimming cost V 0 bases and J 5 bases, with 11 bases left between them. The CDR3 spans 15 residues. The CDR3 coding sequence is TGTGCCAGCAGCTTGGTAGGGCGGGAAAATGAAAAACTGTTTTTT. Encoded protein: CASSLVGRENEKLFF.

V and J are TRBV11-3 and TRBJ2-3; D gene unclear. The CDR3 spans 15 residues. V lost 0 bases, J lost 7 bases, and 14 bases lay in between. Germline assignment: CDR1 SGHNT and CDR2 YENEEA. The CDR3: CASSLDPLARYTQYF. For the CDR3, the DNA is TGTGCCAGCAGCTTAGATCCCCTGGCCCGTTATACGCAGTATTTT.

This chain links TRBV30 with TRBJ1-5, with a weak D call TRBD1 (5 bases). Between the trimmed V and J ends, which lost 5 bases and 3 bases, there was a span of 8 bases. The CDR3 runs 12 residues. Germline-derived CDR1 and CDR2 are GTSNPN and SVGIG (reference sequence). CDR3 in DNA: TGTGCCTGGCAGGACAACAATCAGCCCCAGCATTTT. Translated: CAWQDNNQPQHF.

This clone was seen only a few times. This sequence joins TRBV6-1 and TRBJ2-7; D not certain. This CDR3 contains 10 residues. V lost 3 bases, J lost 3 bases, and 0 bases lay in between. The germline V gene has CDR1 MNHNS and CDR2 SASEGT. This chain's CDR3 is CASSDYEQYF. CDR3 coding DNA: TGTGCCAGCAGTGACTACGAGCAGTACTTC.

The chain combines TRBV11-2 with TRBJ1-3, with a weak D call TRBD1 (5 bases). From germline, CDR1 is SGHAT and CDR2 FQNNGV. This CDR3 has 15 residues. V was cut by 6 bases and J by 2 bases, with 14 bases left in between. The chain's CDR3 is CASSPAGVPGNTIYF. The CDR3 region has the DNA TGTGCCAGCAGTCCGGCGGGGGTTCCTGGAAACACCATATATTTT.

This chain joins TRBV7-9 and TRBJ1-5, with D unresolved. This CDR3 region has 13 residues. The ends were cut back, 1 base at V and 6 bases at J, with 7 bases in the middle. CDR1 is SEHNR, CDR2 FQNEAQ, per germline (reference sequence). In DNA form, the CDR3 reads TGTGCCAGCAGCTTAGTATCCGGTCAGCCCCAGCATTTT. The encoded protein is CASSLVSGQPQHF.

This chain's CDR3 is CASSPLTNTGELFF. The CDR3 DNA reads TGTGCCAGCAGCCCTCTAACCAACACCGGGGAGCTGTTTTTT. This rearrangement joins TRBV27 to TRBJ2-2, with D uncertain. Germline V gene sequence: CDR1 MNHEY, CDR2 SMNVEV (reference sequence). This CDR3 region has 14 residues. V lost 6 bases and J lost 2, with 10 bases in between.

The gene calls are TRBV9 and TRBJ1-5; D possibly corresponds to TRBD1 (6 bases). Germline loops: CDR1 SGDLS, CDR2 YYNGEE. Trimming took off 0 bases at V and 2 bases at J, with 9 bases between the two ends. This CDR3 has 15 amino acids. CDR3 sequence: CASSVGGGRNQPQHF. The CDR3 DNA follows: TGTGCCAGCAGCGTAGGAGGGGGTCGCAATCAGCCCCAGCATTTT. Looking up the rest from reference TRBV9 and TRBJ1-5 gives the full variable domain: DSGVTQTPKHLITATGQRVTLRCSPRSGDLSVYWYQQSLDQGLQFLIQYYNGEERAKGNILERFSAQQFPDLHSELNLSSLELGDSALYFCASSVGGGRNQPQHFGDGTRLSIL.

The chain has TRBV27 and TRBJ1-2, with TRBD1 matching 7 bases. This CDR3 comprises 16 residues. Germline assignment: CDR1 MNHEY and CDR2 SMNVEV (reference sequence). The J segment lost 7 bases and the V segment lost 4 bases, leaving 15 bases of the junction unmatched. The CDR3 spells CASSSGQAISLGGYTF. The DNA of the CDR3 is TGTGCCAGCAGTTCAGGACAGGCCATTAGCCTGGGTGGCTACACCTTC.

The V and J genes are TRBV7-6 and TRBJ2-5; possibly TRBD2 for D (6 bases). The CDR3 has 15 amino acids. Trimming took off 3 bases at V and 1 base at J, with 12 bases between the two ends. CDR1 is SGHVS and CDR2 is FNYEAQ in the germline V gene. For the CDR3, the DNA is TGTGCCAGCAGCTTTTCCCCGGGAGCCCAAGAGACCCAGTACTTC. This sequence encodes CASSFSPGAQETQYF.

This clone was counted only a few times. The chain has TRBV21-1 and TRBJ2-1. TRBV21-1 is an annotated pseudogene. The CDR3 extends over 19 amino acids. In DNA, the CDR3 is TGTGCCAGCACTAAAAGTGTCTCCCCGCCAGGGAGCTCCTACAATGAGCAGTTCTTC. Protein: CASTKSVSPPGSSYNEQFF.

This chain connects TRBV30 to TRBJ2-7; TRBD1 matches 11 bases. CDR1 GTSNPN and CDR2 SVGIG come from the germline V gene (reference sequence). V was pared by 0 bases and J by 6 bases, with 4 bases of the junction left unmatched. CDR3 length: 14 amino acids. CDR3 in DNA: TGTGCCTGGAGTGTGGGGACAGGGGGATTCGAGCAGTACTTC. The encoded protein is CAWSVGTGGFEQYF.

The chain joins TRBV7-8 to TRBJ2-2, with D perhaps being TRBD1 or TRBD2 (5 bases each). V was trimmed by 2 bases and J by 4 bases, leaving 8 bases between them. The CDR3 extends over 14 amino acids. Per germline, CDR1 SGHVS and CDR2 FQNEAQ. CDR3 in DNA: TGTGCCAGCAGCTTAAGGGACGGCACCGGGGAGCTGTTTTTT. This sequence encodes CASSLRDGTGELFF.

The chain links TRBV7-9 to TRBJ1-1; 9 bases map to TRBD1. The CDR3 contains 13 residues. Per the germline V gene, CDR1 is SEHNR and CDR2 is FQNEAQ (reference sequence). Trimming took 10 bases from V and 8 from J; bases not matched to a gene: 11. In DNA form, the CDR3 reads TGTGCCACAAGGACAGGGGAGATAGGGGAAGCTTTCTTT. This sequence encodes CATRTGEIGEAFF.

V and J are TRBV14 and TRBJ1-1, with 8 bases aligning to TRBD1. CDR1 is SGHDN, CDR2 FVKESK, per germline. CDR3 length equals 14 residues. Unmatched junction bases numbered 5, after V lost 4 bases and J lost 4 bases. The CDR3 DNA sequence: TGTGCCAGCAGCCTGCAGGGGACAGGCACTGAAGCTTTCTTT. Its protein product is CASSLQGTGTEAFF.

In its sample, this clone was seen once. The V gene is TRBV19, the J gene TRBJ1-1, with TRBD1 identical over 7 bases. The CDR3 is 15 amino acids. The germline V gene encodes CDR1 LNHDA and CDR2 SQIVND (reference sequence). V lost 5 bases and J lost 1; bases outside the gene matches: 7. CDR3 DNA sequence: TGTGCCAGTAGTCCGGGACAGACCAAGAACACTGAAGCTTTCTTT. Protein sequence: CASSPGQTKNTEAFF.

This clone was seen a handful of times. The genes are TRBV6-1 and TRBJ2-7, with TRBD2 as a possible D gene (5 bases). The CDR3 runs 16 residues. Germline CDR1 is MNHNS and CDR2 is SASEGT. The V and J ends lost 4 bases and 2 bases respectively, with 18 bases between them. DNA for the CDR3: TGTGCCAGCAGTGCGCGGCTCCGGGGTGGTCCCTACGAGCAGTACTTC. Protein sequence: CASSARLRGGPYEQYF.

This chain uses TRBV11-2 with TRBJ2-7; 7 bases line up with TRBD1. The germline V gene encodes CDR1 SGHAT and CDR2 FQNNGV. CDR3 length: 14 amino acids. V was clipped by 8 bases and J by 6 bases; unmatched bases: 13. This CDR3 is CASALRTGAAEQYF. The DNA of the CDR3 is TGTGCCAGCGCCCTGAGAACAGGGGCCGCCGAGCAGTACTTC.

The V gene is TRBV28, the J gene TRBJ1-1, with 8 bases lining up with TRBD1. V was pared by 5 bases and J by 7 bases, with 9 bases of the junction left unmatched. CDR1 and CDR2 (germline): MDHEN, SYDVKM. The CDR3 totals 14 residues. The CDR3 loop is CASSAEDREREAFF. The CDR3 DNA is TGTGCCAGCAGTGCCGAGGACAGGGAGCGTGAAGCTTTCTTT.

The chain employs TRBV6-6 and TRBJ2-3; weak D call: TRBD2 (5 bases). The CDR3 spans 13 residues. Deletions cut 0 bases from V and 8 bases from J, with 9 bases between. Germline values: CDR1 MNHNY, CDR2 SVGAGI (reference sequence). In DNA form, the CDR3 reads TGTGCCAGCAGTTACTCGGTACGGGGTACGCAGTATTTT. This translates into CASSYSVRGTQYF.

In DNA form, the CDR3 reads TGTGCCAGCAGCTTGTACGACAGCAACACAGATACGCAGTATTTT. This encodes CASSLYDSNTDTQYF. V and J are TRBV5-6 and TRBJ2-3, with D possibly TRBD1 on 5 matching bases. The CDR3 consists of 15 residues. V was trimmed by 1 base and J by 2 bases, leaving 11 bases between them. Germline lookup yields CDR1 SGHDT and CDR2 YYEEEE.

The chain links TRBV10-2 to TRBJ1-2; D gene ambiguous. The CDR3 runs 11 residues. Trimming stripped 11 bases from V and 8 bases from J, with 15 bases between. The germline CDR1 and CDR2 sequences are WSHSY and SAAADI. The CDR3 DNA reads TGCGCCTCTTCGGCGGGCTACGGCTACACCTTC. Protein product: CASSAGYGYTF.

This rearrangement joins TRBV11-2 to TRBJ2-3; the D is unclear. The CDR3 totals 14 residues. Germline CDR1 SGHAT, CDR2 FQNNGV. V was pared by 1 base and J by 6 bases, with 11 bases between. CDR3 sequence reads: CASSLAPARDTQYF. CDR3 DNA: TGTGCCAGCAGCTTAGCCCCAGCGCGGGATACGCAGTATTTT.

The CDR3 DNA follows: TGTGCCTCCAGGGACACCCTAACCTACGAGCAGTACTTC. Translation gives CASRDTLTYEQYF. J is TRBJ2-5 and V is TRBV7-9; the D gene is possibly TRBD1 (6 bases). The assigned J gene may be wrong: the sequence end matches TRBJ2-7 better. There are 13 residues in the CDR3. Germline lookup yields CDR1 SEHNR and CDR2 FQNEAQ (reference sequence).

The chain recombines TRBV6-6 with TRBJ1-1; D gene unclear. This CDR3 region has 14 residues. Deletions cut 0 bases from V and 6 bases from J, with 11 bases between. Germline V lookup: CDR1 MNHNY, CDR2 SVGAGI (reference sequence). The DNA of the CDR3 is TGTGCCAGCAGTTACTCAAGCGCGAGGGCTGAAGCTTTCTTT. Protein: CASSYSSARAEAFF.

This clone came up a few times. The V gene is TRBV5-4, the J gene TRBJ1-1; the D is unclear. CDR1 is SGHNT, CDR2 YYREEE, per germline (reference sequence). Trimming removed 3 bases at V and 6 bases at J, with 12 bases between. This CDR3 region has 13 residues. The CDR3 DNA reads TGTGCCAGCAGCTATATGTGGTCCGCTGAAGCTTTCTTT. Translation gives CASSYMWSAEAFF.